The subject of this entry is one T cell receptor beta chain. Produced via immunoSEQ multiplex PCR; TCRdb's table is partial and in-frame only. The sample records some 45,000 clones, 88% being singletons. Germline values: CDR1 LNHDA, CDR2 SQIVND (reference sequence). V trimming: 3 bases; J trimming: 4 bases; junction bases outside the gene matches: 6. The CDR3 is 17 residues long. These data are taken from a study of PD-L1 blockade in urothelial cancer. Patients presented with locally advanced or metastatic urothelial carcinoma. Sample: PBMCs, taken around atezolizumab (anti-PD-L1) treatment. The chain carries TRBV19 and TRBJ2-2; 12 nucleotides agree with TRBD2. The sequence was collected from a man older than 75 with urothelial cancer. For the CDR3, the DNA is TGTGCCAGTAGTATGGCCCTAGCGGGAGGGCCCACCGGGGAGCTGTTTTTT. Its translation: CASSMALAGGPTGELFF.